A selection of T cell receptor beta chains follows, all from one sample in a study of identical twins. TCRdb re-called the 5' RACE reads with MiXCR, one entry per CDR3 protein. The table shows hundreds of thousands of distinct CDR3 sequences, with 5.5% to 6.5% occurring only once. Sequences were obtained from naive T cells sorted from blood. The receptors originated from a man between 18 and 35 years old in good health. CDR3s include the opening cysteine and the closing phenylalanine or tryptophan. The D gene is left open where the match is weak. Clone size is shown for a subset of rows, as once, few, many or a class of expanded clone.

>TRBV9|NA|TRBJ2-1|many
CASSVDWLRQGEQFF
TGTGCCAGCAGCGTAGACTGGCTCCGACAAGGAGAGCAGTTCTTC
>TRBV24-1|NA|TRBJ2-3|few
CATSDSQYF
TGTGCCACCAGTGACTCGCAGTATTTT
>TRBV6-2/TRBV6-3|TRBD2|TRBJ2-1|few
CASRSGSWYNEQFF
TGTGCCAGCCGTAGCGGGAGTTGGTACAATGAGCAGTTCTTC
>TRBV5-5|TRBD1|TRBJ1-6|few
CASTLQGSYSPLHF
TGTGCCAGCACCCTACAGGGGTCGTATTCACCCCTCCACTTT
>TRBV30|NA|TRBJ2-2|NA
CAWSISPGQPNTGELFF
TGTGCCTGGAGTATCTCCCCCGGACAGCCAAACACCGGGGAGCTGTTTTTT
>TRBV7-8|TRBD1|TRBJ2-1|few
CASSPRTGSDNEQFF
TGTGCCAGCAGCCCCCGGACAGGATCCGACAATGAGCAGTTCTTC
>TRBV27|TRBD1|TRBJ1-5|many
CASSSGQGGYSNQPQHF
TGTGCCAGCAGTTCCGGACAGGGCGGCTATAGCAATCAGCCCCAGCATTTT
>TRBV12-3/TRBV12-4|NA|TRBJ2-4|NA
CASSGGGAKNIQYF
TGTGCCAGCAGTGGAGGGGGAGCCAAAAACATTCAGTACTTC
>TRBV18|NA|TRBJ2-5|few
CASSPGDTGETQYF
TGTGCCAGCTCACCCGGAGACACGGGGGAGACCCAGTACTTC
>TRBV5-1|NA|TRBJ1-2|many
CASSLRGANYGYTF
TGCGCCAGCAGCTTAAGGGGTGCTAACTATGGCTACACCTTC